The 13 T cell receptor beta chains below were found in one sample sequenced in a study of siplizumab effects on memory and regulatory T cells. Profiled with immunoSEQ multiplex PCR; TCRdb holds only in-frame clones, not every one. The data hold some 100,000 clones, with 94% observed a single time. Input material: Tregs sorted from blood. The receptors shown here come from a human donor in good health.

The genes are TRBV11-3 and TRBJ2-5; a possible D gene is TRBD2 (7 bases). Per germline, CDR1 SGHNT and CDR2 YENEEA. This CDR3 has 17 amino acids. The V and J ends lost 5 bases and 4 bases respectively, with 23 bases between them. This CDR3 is CASSPGKWLRGPETQYF. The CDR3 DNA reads TGTGCCAGCAGCCCTGGAAAATGGTTGCGGGGGCCAGAGACCCAGTACTTC. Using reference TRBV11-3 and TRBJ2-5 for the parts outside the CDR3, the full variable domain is EAGVVQSPRYKIIEKKQPVAFWCNPISGHNTLYWYLQNLGQGPELLIRYENEEAVDDSQLPKDRFSAERLKGVDSTLKIQPAELGDSAVYLCASSPGKWLRGPETQYFGPGTRLLVL.

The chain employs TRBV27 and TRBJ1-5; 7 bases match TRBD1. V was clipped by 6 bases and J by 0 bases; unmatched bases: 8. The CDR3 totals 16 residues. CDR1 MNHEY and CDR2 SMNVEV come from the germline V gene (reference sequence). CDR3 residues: CASRPDTGVSNQPQHF. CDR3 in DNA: TGTGCCAGCAGGCCAGACACAGGGGTTAGCAATCAGCCCCAGCATTTT.

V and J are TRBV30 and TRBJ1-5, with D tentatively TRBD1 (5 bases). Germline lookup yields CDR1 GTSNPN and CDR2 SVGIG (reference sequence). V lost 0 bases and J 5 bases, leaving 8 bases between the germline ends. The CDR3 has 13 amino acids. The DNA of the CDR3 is TGTGCCTGGAGTGTAGGGGTTGATCAGCCCCAGCATTTT. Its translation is CAWSVGVDQPQHF.

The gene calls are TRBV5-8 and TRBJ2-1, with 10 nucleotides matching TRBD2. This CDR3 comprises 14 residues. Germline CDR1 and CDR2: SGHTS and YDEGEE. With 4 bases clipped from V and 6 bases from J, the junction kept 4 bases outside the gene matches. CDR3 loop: CASSRTSGSNEQFF. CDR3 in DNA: TGTGCCAGCAGCCGGACTAGCGGCAGCAATGAGCAGTTCTTC.

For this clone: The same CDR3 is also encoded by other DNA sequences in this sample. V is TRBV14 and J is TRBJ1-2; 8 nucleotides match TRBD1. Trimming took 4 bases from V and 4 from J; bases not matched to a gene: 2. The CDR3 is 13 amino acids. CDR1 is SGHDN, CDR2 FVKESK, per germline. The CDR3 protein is CASSPGGGYGYTF. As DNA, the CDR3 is TGTGCCAGCAGCCCAGGGGGCGGCTATGGCTACACCTTC.

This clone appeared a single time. The CDR3 is CAITTNSTRYEQYF. Written as DNA, the CDR3 is TGTGCCATTACGACCAACAGCACGCGCTACGAGCAGTACTTC. The V gene is TRBV7-3, the J gene TRBJ2-7; D uncertain. There are 14 residues in the CDR3. V was clipped by 10 bases and J by 3 bases, with 19 bases between them. The germline V gene encodes CDR1 SGHTA and CDR2 FQGTGA.

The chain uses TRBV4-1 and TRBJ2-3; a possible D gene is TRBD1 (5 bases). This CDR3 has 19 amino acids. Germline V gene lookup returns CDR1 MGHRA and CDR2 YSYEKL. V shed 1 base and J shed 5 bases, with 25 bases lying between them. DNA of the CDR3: TGCGCCAGCAGCCAAGTGAGTGGTGGAACAGGCGGTGCAGAAGATACGCAGTATTTT. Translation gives CASSQVSGGTGGAEDTQYF.

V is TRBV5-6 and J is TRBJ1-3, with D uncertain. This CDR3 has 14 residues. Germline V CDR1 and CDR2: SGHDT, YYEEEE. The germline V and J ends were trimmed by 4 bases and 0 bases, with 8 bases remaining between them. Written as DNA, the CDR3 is TGTGCCAGCAGCCGTCTCAGCTCTGGAAACACCATATATTTT. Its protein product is CASSRLSSGNTIYF.

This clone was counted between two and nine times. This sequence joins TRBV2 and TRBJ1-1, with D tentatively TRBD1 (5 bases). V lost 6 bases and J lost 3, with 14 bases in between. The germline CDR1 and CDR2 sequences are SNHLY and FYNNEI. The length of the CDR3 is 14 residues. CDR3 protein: CASSRESGDTEAFF. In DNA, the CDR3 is TGTGCCAGCAGCAGGGAAAGTGGGGACACTGAAGCTTTCTTT. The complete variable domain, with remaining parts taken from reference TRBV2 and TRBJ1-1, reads EPEVTQTPSHQVTQMGQEVILRCVPISNHLYFYWYRQILGQKVEFLVSFYNNEISEKSEIFDDQFSVERPDGSNFTLKIRSTKLEDSAMYFCASSRESGDTEAFFGQGTRLTVV.

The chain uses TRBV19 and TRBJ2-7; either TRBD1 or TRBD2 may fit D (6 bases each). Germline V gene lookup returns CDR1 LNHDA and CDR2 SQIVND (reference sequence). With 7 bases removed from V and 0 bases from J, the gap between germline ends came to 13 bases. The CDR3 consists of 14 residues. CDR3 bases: TGTGCCAGTAATACAGGGAGGAGCTCCTACGAGCAGTACTTC. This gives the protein CASNTGRSSYEQYF.

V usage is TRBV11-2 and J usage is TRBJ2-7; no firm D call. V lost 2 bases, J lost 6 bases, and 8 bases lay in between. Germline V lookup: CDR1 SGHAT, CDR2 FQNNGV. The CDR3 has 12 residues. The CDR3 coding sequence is TGTGCCAGCAGCTTAACACTTGGCGAGCAGTACTTC. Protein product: CASSLTLGEQYF.

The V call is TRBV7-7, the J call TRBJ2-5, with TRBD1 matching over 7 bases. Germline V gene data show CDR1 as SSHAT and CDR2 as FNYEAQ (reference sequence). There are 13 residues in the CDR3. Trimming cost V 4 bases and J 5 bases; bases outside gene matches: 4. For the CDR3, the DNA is TGTGCCAGCAGCTCCGGCAGGGGGGAGACCCAGTACTTC. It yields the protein CASSSGRGETQYF.

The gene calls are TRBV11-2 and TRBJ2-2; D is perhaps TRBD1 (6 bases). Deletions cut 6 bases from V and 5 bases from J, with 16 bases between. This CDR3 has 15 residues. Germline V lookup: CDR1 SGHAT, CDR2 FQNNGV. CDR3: CASRPPRGYTGELFF. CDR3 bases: TGTGCCAGCAGGCCCCCTAGGGGGTATACCGGGGAGCTGTTTTTT. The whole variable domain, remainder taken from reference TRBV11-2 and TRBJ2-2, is EAGVAQSPRYKIIEKRQSVAFWCNPISGHATLYWYQQILGQGPKLLIQFQNNGVVDDSQLPKDRFSAERLKGVDSTLKIQPAKLEDSAVYLCASRPPRGYTGELFFGEGSRLTVL.